This TCR beta chain was sequenced in a study of CD8 T cells in ankylosing spondylitis. Study results and caveats: Disease-linked clones had a CD8+ phenotype and relatively low frequency in peripheral blood.

The V gene lost 2 bases and the J gene lost 6 bases, with 12 bases spanning the gap. The CDR3 runs 13 residues. Germline lookup yields CDR1 SGDLS and CDR2 YYNGEE. This clonotype was observed many times. What it recognizes is unknown. TCRdb ran MiXCR on the 5' RACE reads and lists one entry per CDR3 protein. This sample yields roughly 42,000 distinct CDR3 sequences, of which 2.7% are seen a single time; approximately 4.5% belongs to the top ten. The origin of this receptor is a male donor with ankylosing spondylitis or in good health (not recorded which). The chain couples TRBV9 to TRBJ2-7, with D uncertain. The sequencing input was blood, either unsorted or a sorted T cell fraction (not recorded which). CDR3 region: CASSVEQRSEQYF. In DNA form, the CDR3 reads TGTGCCAGCAGCGTCGAACAGCGCTCCGAGCAGTACTTC.